Listed below are T cell receptor beta chains from one sample, sequenced in a study of T cells after posttransplantation cyclophosphamide. Measured with immunoSEQ multiplex PCR; TCRdb has only the in-frame clones, and not every one. There are approximately 34,000 clones in the sample, none observed a single time. Sequenced sample: PBMCs. These TCRs come from a woman between 50 and 59 years old in good health and a related stem cell transplant donor. CDR3s include the opening cysteine and the closing phenylalanine or tryptophan. A D gene is named only where the DNA matches it firmly. Where a row states a size, it is once, few, many or the class of an expanded clone; other rows omit it.

D	V	length	J	size	DNA	CDR3
NA	TRBV28	15	TRBJ1-1	many	TGTGCCAGCAGTCCCCCCGCAGGGTTGGACCTTGAAGCTTTCTTT	CASSPPAGLDLEAFF
TRBD2	TRBV7-7	17	TRBJ2-1	many	TGTGCCAGCAGCTTAGCCCCTAGCGGGAGGGGGGAAAATGAGCAGTTCTTC	CASSLAPSGRGENEQFF
TRBD2	TRBV25-1	15	TRBJ2-1	NA	TGTGCCAGCAGTTTCCAGACTAGCGGGAGACTTGGGCAGTTCTTC	CASSFQTSGRLGQFF
NA	TRBV25-1	13	TRBJ2-1	many	TGTGCCAGCAGTGAATCAGGGAGGAATGAGCAGTTCTTC	CASSESGRNEQFF
NA	TRBV7-8	16	TRBJ2-6	few	TGTGCCAGCAGCCTATACCTATTATCTGGGGCCAACGTCCTGACTTTC	CASSLYLLSGANVLTF
TRBD2	TRBV12-3/TRBV12-4	18	TRBJ2-5	few	TGTGCCAGCAGTTTGACTAGCGGGAGAGGGATTTCGGGAGAGACCCAGTACTTC	CASSLTSGRGISGETQYF
NA	TRBV4-1	17	TRBJ2-2	many	TGCGCCAGCAGCCAAGAAGGGGGGGCCCCTTTTTTCGGGGAGCTGTTTTTT	CASSQEGGAPFFGELFF
TRBD1	TRBV6-2/TRBV6-3	15	TRBJ2-5	NA	TGTGCCAGCAGGGGGGGGACAGGGGGCCTGGAGACCCAGTACTTC	CASRGGTGGLETQYF
NA	TRBV11-2	18	TRBJ1-4	many	TGTGCCAGCAGCTTAGATCTGCGGTTGGTAACAACTAATGAAAAACTGTTTTTT	CASSLDLRLVTTNEKLFF
NA	TRBV27	13	TRBJ1-2	many	TGTGCCAGCAGTTTAACACAGGGATATGGCTACACCTTC	CASSLTQGYGYTF
NA	TRBV12-3/TRBV12-4	13	TRBJ1-1	many	TGTGCCAGCAGTTTCGAGACACTCGTTGAAGCTTTCTTT	CASSFETLVEAFF
NA	TRBV19	23	TRBJ1-5	NA	TGTGCCAGTAGTATAGATTGGCGTTCGGACAAGGGGTCGCTGGGGTTTAGCAATCAGCCCCAGCATTTT	CASSIDWRSDKGSLGFSNQPQHF
NA	TRBV4-3	16	TRBJ1-1	many	TGCGCCAGCAGCCAAGTTACTGGGCAGGGGTACACTGAAGCTTTCTTT	CASSQVTGQGYTEAFF
NA	TRBV28	12	TRBJ1-5	many	TGTGCCAGCAGGGTACAGAATCAGCCCCAGCATTTT	CASRVQNQPQHF
NA	TRBV15	14	TRBJ1-2	few	TGTGCCACCAGCAGAGTGGGGGACACGAGGGGCTACACCTTC	CATSRVGDTRGYTF
NA	TRBV6-6	15	TRBJ1-3	many	TGTGCCAGCAGGATACAGGCCAGCTCTGGAAACACCATATATTTT	CASRIQASSGNTIYF
TRBD2	TRBV7-7	15	TRBJ2-1	many	TGTGCCAGCAGCCCCTCTAGCGGGCCATACAATGAGCAGTTCTTC	CASSPSSGPYNEQFF
NA	TRBV5-1	15	TRBJ2-1	many	NA	CASTSGTSGIDEQFF
TRBD2	TRBV9	16	TRBJ2-3	many	TGTGCCAGCAGCGTAGATCCAGCGGGAGGAAGAGATACGCAGTATTTT	CASSVDPAGGRDTQYF
NA	TRBV19	14	TRBJ1-2	many	TGTGCCAGTAGTCCACAGGGAACGGGATATGGCTACACCTTC	CASSPQGTGYGYTF
TRBD2	TRBV5-1	15	TRBJ2-1	many	TGCGCCAGCAGCTTGGGACTAGCGGGAGGCGATGAGCAGTTCTTC	CASSLGLAGGDEQFF
NA	TRBV7-8	16	TRBJ1-1	few	TGTGCCAGCAGCTTAGGGTCTGAGGGGCGAGGGACTGAAGCTTTCTTT	CASSLGSEGRGTEAFF
NA	TRBV28	14	TRBJ1-4	many	TGTGCCAGCGCCCCTGGGACACCCAATGAAAAACTGTTTTTT	CASAPGTPNEKLFF
TRBD1	TRBV19	15	TRBJ1-1	many	TGTGCCAGTAGTCCCCGGACAGGGTGGGGCACTGAAGCTTTCTTT	CASSPRTGWGTEAFF
TRBD2	TRBV19	13	TRBJ2-3	many	TGTGCCTCCCGGGGGGGAGGGGCAGATACGCAGTATTTT	CASRGGGADTQYF
TRBD2	TRBV9	18	TRBJ2-3	NA	TGTGCCAGCAGCGGAGCAGGAGGGCGGGAGGGCCCTCGAGATACGCAGTATTTT	CASSGAGGREGPRDTQYF
TRBD1	TRBV19	12	TRBJ2-7	many	TGTGCCATGGGACAGGGGGTGTACGAGCAGTACTTC	CAMGQGVYEQYF
TRBD1	TRBV6-5	14	TRBJ2-7	many	TGTGCCAGCTCCTACAGGGGCCACACCTACGAGCAGTACTTC	CASSYRGHTYEQYF
TRBD1	TRBV4-1	14	TRBJ2-7	many	TGCGCCAGCAGCCAGGGACAGGGGGCCTACGAGCAGTACTTC	CASSQGQGAYEQYF
NA	TRBV6-1	17	TRBJ2-3	many	TGTGCCAGCAGTCAAGGACTACAGGGTGCGGGCACAGATACGCAGTATTTT	CASSQGLQGAGTDTQYF
TRBD1	TRBV12-3/TRBV12-4	14	TRBJ1-1	many	TGTGCCAGCAGTATGGACAGGGGGAACACTGAAGCTTTCTTT	CASSMDRGNTEAFF
TRBD1	TRBV10-3	14	TRBJ1-4	many	TGTGCCATCAGCTCGGGACAGGCGCGTGAAAAACTGTTTTTT	CAISSGQAREKLFF
NA	TRBV7-2	16	TRBJ1-5	many	TGTGCCAGCAGCTTTCGAGGGCGGGGGAGCAATCAGCCCCAGCATTTT	CASSFRGRGSNQPQHF
TRBD1	TRBV5-5	14	TRBJ1-4	many	TGTGCCAGCAGTTTCCGACAGGGGTATGAAAAACTGTTTTTT	CASSFRQGYEKLFF
NA	TRBV7-9	15	TRBJ2-3	many	TGTGCCAGCAGAGAAAAAACCAGGGCTACAGATACGCAGTATTTT	CASREKTRATDTQYF
NA	TRBV5-4	15	TRBJ2-6	many	TGTGCCAGCAGCGCACTGAGCTCTGGGGCCAACGTCCTGACTTTC	CASSALSSGANVLTF
NA	TRBV9	13	TRBJ1-2	many	TGTGCCAGCACCCTAGGAGTGGCGGGAGGCTACACCTTC	CASTLGVAGGYTF
TRBD2	TRBV10-3	19	TRBJ2-2	many	TGTGCCATCAGTGAGTCGACTAGCGGGAGTATAAGTAACACCGGGGAGCTGTTTTTT	CAISESTSGSISNTGELFF
NA	TRBV30	14	TRBJ1-4	many	TGTGCCTGGAGTGGGGGGCTCGTACTGGAAAAACTGTTTTTT	CAWSGGLVLEKLFF
TRBD1	TRBV4-1	18	TRBJ2-4	many	TGCGCCAGCAGCCAAGATCAGGAACGGACAGGGGTCAAAAACATTCAGTACTTC	CASSQDQERTGVKNIQYF
TRBD1	TRBV7-8	14	TRBJ2-7	many	TGTGCCAGCAGCTTCGGGACAGGGGTCTACGAGCAGTACTTC	CASSFGTGVYEQYF
TRBD1	TRBV30	15	TRBJ2-5	few	TGTGCCTGGAGCTCAGGGACAGGGGCCCAAGAGACCCAGTACTTC	CAWSSGTGAQETQYF
NA	TRBV10-2	14	TRBJ2-7	many	TGCGCCACCCGGAGGCCGGCTAGCAGCCCGGGAGAGTACTTC	CATRRPASSPGEYF
TRBD2	TRBV7-3	17	TRBJ2-7	many	TGTGCCAGCAGCTTAAGAGGACCGACTAGCGGGTACTACGAGCAGTACTTC	CASSLRGPTSGYYEQYF
TRBD1	TRBV6-2/TRBV6-3	12	TRBJ2-4	many	TGTGCCAGTTTTGACAGGGCTGACATTCAGTACTTC	CASFDRADIQYF
TRBD1	TRBV28	12	TRBJ1-4	many	TGTGCCAGTTGGAACAGGGGTGAAAAACTGTTTTTT	CASWNRGEKLFF
NA	TRBV29-1	12	TRBJ1-1	many	TGCAGCGTCTGGGGCCAGGGCACTGAAGCTTTCTTT	CSVWGQGTEAFF
TRBD2	TRBV12-5	16	TRBJ2-2	NA	TGTGCTAGTGGTTTGGCCTCGGGGGGGGACACCGGGGAGCTGTTTTTT	CASGLASGGDTGELFF
TRBD1	TRBV10-1	16	TRBJ1-5	many	TGCGCCAGCAGTGGACCCTACAGGGGTGGCAATCAGCCCCAGCATTTT	CASSGPYRGGNQPQHF
TRBD1	TRBV7-2	15	TRBJ2-2	NA	TGTGCCAGCAGCACGGACAGGGCTAGGAACGGGGAGCTGTTTTTT	CASSTDRARNGELFF
TRBD1	TRBV19	17	TRBJ2-6	many	TGTGCCAGTAGTCCGATACAGGGGGCGCGGGGGGCCAACGTCCTGACTTTC	CASSPIQGARGANVLTF
NA	TRBV2	13	TRBJ1-2	many	TGTGCCAGCAGAGGGGTCGGAGGGGATGGCTACACCTTC	CASRGVGGDGYTF
NA	TRBV13	16	TRBJ2-4	few	TGTGCCAGCAGCTTAAAGGTCTCTAGGCACAAAAACATTCAGTACTTC	CASSLKVSRHKNIQYF
NA	TRBV7-9	15	TRBJ1-1	many	TGTGCCAGCAGCGTCCCAAGCTCTTTGAACACTGAAGCTTTCTTT	CASSVPSSLNTEAFF
TRBD1	TRBV7-3	13	TRBJ1-1	many	TGTGCCAGCAGCTCCTCCCGACAGGGTGAAGCTTTCTTT	CASSSSRQGEAFF
NA	TRBV12-3/TRBV12-4	13	TRBJ1-1	many	TGTGCCAGCAGTTCCGGCAGGGTAACTGAAGCTTTCTTT	CASSSGRVTEAFF
NA	TRBV6-5	13	TRBJ2-1	many	TGTGCCAGCAGTTACGGCACGCGGCTTGAGCAGTTCTTC	CASSYGTRLEQFF
NA	TRBV14	15	TRBJ2-5	NA	TGTGCCAGCAGCCAAGGCGGCAGCAACCAAGAGACCCAGTACTTC	CASSQGGSNQETQYF
NA	TRBV30	12	TRBJ1-2	few	TGTGCCTGGAGTGTCCGTAACTATGGCTACACCTTC	CAWSVRNYGYTF
NA	TRBV29-1	14	TRBJ1-1	few	TGCAGCGTTGAGGGCCCAGGCGCAAACACTGAAGCTTTCTTT	CSVEGPGANTEAFF